This paragraph reports one T cell receptor (beta chain). Original data processing: Reference gene primer amplification yielded estimated nucleated cell counts. TCRdb's table, derived via immunoSEQ multiplex PCR, lists solely in-frame clones and lacks some. V, J and clone size are those of that table, while D and trimming were read from the DNA. The sample has some 250,000 clones, roughly 87% seen once. The data belong to a study of blood T cell repertoires in COVID-19. CDR3 length equals 16 residues. V dropped 3 bases and J dropped 4 bases, with 16 bases sitting between them. The germline CDR1 and CDR2 sequences are MDHEN and SYDVKM.

This receptor was identified in a man in his 60s who had recovered from COVID-19. Specimen: peripheral blood. This rearrangement joins TRBV28 to TRBJ1-3; D possibly corresponds to TRBD1 (5 bases). The CDR3 sequence is CASSFWGVIGGNTIYF. The CDR3 DNA is TGTGCCAGCAGTTTTTGGGGGGTGATTGGAGGAAACACCATATATTTT.